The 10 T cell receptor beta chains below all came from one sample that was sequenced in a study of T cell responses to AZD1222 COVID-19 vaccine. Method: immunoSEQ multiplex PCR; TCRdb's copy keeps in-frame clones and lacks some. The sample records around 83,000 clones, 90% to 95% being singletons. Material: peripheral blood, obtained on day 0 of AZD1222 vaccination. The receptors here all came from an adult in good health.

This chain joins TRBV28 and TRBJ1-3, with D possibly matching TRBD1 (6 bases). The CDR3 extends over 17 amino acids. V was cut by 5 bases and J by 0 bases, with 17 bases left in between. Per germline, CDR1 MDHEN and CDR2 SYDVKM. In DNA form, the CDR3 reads TGTGCCAGCAGTCCAGGGGTGATGGACCTCTCTGGAAACACCATATATTTT. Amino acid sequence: CASSPGVMDLSGNTIYF.

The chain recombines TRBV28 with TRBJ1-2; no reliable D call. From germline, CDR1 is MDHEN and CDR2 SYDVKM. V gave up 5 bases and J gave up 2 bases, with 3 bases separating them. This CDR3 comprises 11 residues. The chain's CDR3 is CASSRNYGYTF. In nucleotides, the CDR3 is TGTGCCAGCAGTAGGAACTATGGCTACACCTTC.

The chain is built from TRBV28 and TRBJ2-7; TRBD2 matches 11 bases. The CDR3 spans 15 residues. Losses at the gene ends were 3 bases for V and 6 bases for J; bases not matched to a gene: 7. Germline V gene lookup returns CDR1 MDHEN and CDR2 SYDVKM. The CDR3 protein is CASSFFSGRASEQYF. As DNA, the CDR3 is TGTGCCAGCAGTTTCTTTAGCGGGAGGGCCTCCGAGCAGTACTTC. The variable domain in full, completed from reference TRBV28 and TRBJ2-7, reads DVKVTQSSRYLVKRTGEKVFLECVQDMDHENMFWYRQDPGLGLRLIYFSYDVKMKEKGDIPEGYSVSREKKERFSLILESASTNQTSMYLCASSFFSGRASEQYFGPGTRLTVT.

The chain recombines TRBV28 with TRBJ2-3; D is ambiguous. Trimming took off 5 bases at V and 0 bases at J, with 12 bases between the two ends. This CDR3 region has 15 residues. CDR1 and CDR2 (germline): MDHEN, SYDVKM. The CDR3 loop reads CASSIQQLSTDTQYF. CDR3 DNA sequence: TGTGCCAGCAGTATACAGCAATTAAGCACAGATACGCAGTATTTT.

CDR3 DNA: TGTGCCAGCAGTGGACGGATATATGAAAAACTGTTTTTT. Its translation is CASSGRIYEKLFF. The V call is TRBV12-3 or TRBV12-4, the J call TRBJ1-4; D gene uncertain. CDR3 size: 13 residues. V was trimmed by 5 bases and J by 6 bases, leaving 10 bases between them.

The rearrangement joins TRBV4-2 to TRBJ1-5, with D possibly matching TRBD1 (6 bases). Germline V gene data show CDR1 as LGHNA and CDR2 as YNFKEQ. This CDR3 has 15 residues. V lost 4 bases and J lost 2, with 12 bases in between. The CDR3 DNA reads TGTGCCAGCAGCCTAACTCGACAGGGCAATCAGCCCCAGCATTTT. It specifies CASSLTRQGNQPQHF.

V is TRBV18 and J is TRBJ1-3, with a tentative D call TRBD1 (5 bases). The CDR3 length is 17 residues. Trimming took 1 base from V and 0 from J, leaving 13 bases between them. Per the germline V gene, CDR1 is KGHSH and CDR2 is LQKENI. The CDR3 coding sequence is TGTGCCAGCTCACCACTTGGGGGATGGAGCTCTGGAAACACCATATATTTT. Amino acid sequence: CASSPLGGWSSGNTIYF.

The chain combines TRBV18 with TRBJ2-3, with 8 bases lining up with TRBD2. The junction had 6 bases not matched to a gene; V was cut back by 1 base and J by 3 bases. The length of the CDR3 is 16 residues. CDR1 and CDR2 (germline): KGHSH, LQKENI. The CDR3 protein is CASSPLIAGITDTQYF. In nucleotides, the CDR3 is TGTGCCAGCTCACCACTAATAGCGGGAATTACAGATACGCAGTATTTT.

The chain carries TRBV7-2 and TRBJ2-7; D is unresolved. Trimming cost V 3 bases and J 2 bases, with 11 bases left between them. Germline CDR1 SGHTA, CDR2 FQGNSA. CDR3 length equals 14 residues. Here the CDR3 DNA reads TGTGCCAGCAGCTTCGGCAAGTATCCCTACGAGCAGTACTTC. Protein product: CASSFGKYPYEQYF.

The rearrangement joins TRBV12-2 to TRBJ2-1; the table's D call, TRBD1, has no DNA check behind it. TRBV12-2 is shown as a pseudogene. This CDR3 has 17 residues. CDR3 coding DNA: TGTGCAAGTCGCTTCCGGGACCTCCTGGGGGCTGACAATGAGCAGTTCTTC. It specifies CASRFRDLLGADNEQFF.